This T cell receptor (beta chain) was identified during a study of radiotherapy plus CTLA-4 blockade in lung cancer. Study-level information: Among patients, over 15% showed objective responses, and about 31% had disease control.

This clone has more than one count but fewer than ten. Sequenced by immunoSEQ multiplex PCR; TCRdb stores in-frame clones only, minus some. The sample has about 59,000 clones, approximately 70% seen once. The receptor's source is a human donor with non-small cell lung cancer whose response to radiotherapy plus ipilimumab could not be evaluated. The sample in question was peripheral blood, obtained from a patient treated with radiotherapy plus ipilimumab.

CDR3 protein: CASSLTGLSEQYF. Written as DNA, the CDR3 is TGCGCCAGCAGCCTGACAGGGTTATCCGAGCAGTACTTC. This chain links TRBV5-1 with TRBJ2-7; 7 bases are shared with TRBD1. V shed 4 bases and J 6 bases; nucleotides not matched to a gene: 7. Germline V gene sequence: CDR1 SGHRS, CDR2 YFSETQ. This CDR3 is built from 13 residues.